This entry concerns a single T cell receptor (beta chain). Its antigen is undetermined. This specimen comes from a study of T cell responses to AZD1222 COVID-19 vaccine. In the study overall: Some second doses came at about 4 weeks and others at about 12 weeks; these were pooled. General study findings and limits: Samples come after the peak T cell response, not at day 14. Dominant CD4 TCR responses targeted spike regions 160-218 and 743-854.

The germline CDR1 and CDR2 sequences are SGHRS and YFSETQ. V shed 4 bases and J 2 bases; nucleotides not matched to a gene: 6. The CDR3 has 16 amino acids. Clones were sequenced by immunoSEQ multiplex PCR, and TCRdb holds only the in-frame ones, with some missing. The sample comprises 96,000 or so clones, 70% to 90% of which are singletons, and about 1.5% rests with the top ten. This sequence joins TRBV5-1 and TRBJ2-1, with 10 positions matching TRBD2. The starting material was peripheral blood, obtained on day 0 of AZD1222 vaccination. This sequence originates from an adult in good health. This chain's CDR3 is CASSGTGTSAYNEQFF. The CDR3 nucleotides read TGCGCCAGCAGCGGAACCGGGACTAGCGCCTACAATGAGCAGTTCTTC.